Below, 24 T cell receptor beta chains from the same sample are listed, as sequenced in a study of OX40 agonist ivuxolimab in advanced cancers. Sequencing used immunoSEQ multiplex PCR; TCRdb keeps in-frame clones, though not all of them. The sample records fewer than 90,000 clones, 90% to 95% being singletons. The material sequenced was CD4+ or CD8+ T cells sorted from blood, taken in a trial of the OX40 agonist ivuxolimab. The receptors derive from an adult with an advanced solid tumor such as melanoma, head and neck, liver or kidney cancer.

J is TRBJ2-7 and V is TRBV7-2, with 16 bases that match TRBD2. The germline V gene has CDR1 SGHTA and CDR2 FQGNSA. The CDR3 contains 19 residues. The V segment lost 5 bases and the J segment 0 bases; nucleotides outside the gene matches: 10. CDR3: CASSPTGTSGRVRSYEQYF. The CDR3 coding sequence is TGTGCCAGCAGCCCAACCGGGACTAGCGGGAGGGTCCGCTCCTACGAGCAGTACTTC.

This clone was seen only once. This chain links TRBV15 with TRBJ1-3, with D possibly TRBD1 on 5 matching bases. V was cut by 4 bases and J by 6 bases, with 19 bases left in between. Germline V gene data show CDR1 as LNHNV and CDR2 as YYDKDF (reference sequence). The CDR3 contains 16 residues. The CDR3 DNA reads as TGTGCCACCAGCACCCAAGGTCGGGGACCGGCAAACACCATATATTTT. Translating gives CATSTQGRGPANTIYF.

The chain employs TRBV2 and TRBJ2-7; D is uncertain. Trimming cost V 4 bases and J 3 bases, with 10 bases left between them. CDR3 size: 13 residues. Per the germline V gene, CDR1 is SNHLY and CDR2 is FYNNEI. CDR3 region: CASSVPVRYEQYF. The CDR3 DNA is TGTGCCAGCAGTGTCCCAGTTCGCTACGAGCAGTACTTC. Filled out from reference TRBV2 and TRBJ2-7, the complete variable domain reads EPEVTQTPSHQVTQMGQEVILRCVPISNHLYFYWYRQILGQKVEFLVSFYNNEISEKSEIFDDQFSVERPDGSNFTLKIRSTKLEDSAMYFCASSVPVRYEQYFGPGTRLTVT.

In this sample, this clone turned up a few times. This chain joins TRBV4-1 and TRBJ1-1; D may be TRBD1 (5 bases). The length of the CDR3 is 14 residues. Germline lookup yields CDR1 MGHRA and CDR2 YSYEKL. The V gene lost 3 bases and the J gene lost 5 bases, with 13 bases spanning the gap. The CDR3 reads CASSHPRVGTEAFF. CDR3 nucleotide sequence: TGCGCCAGCAGCCACCCCAGGGTTGGGACTGAAGCTTTCTTT.

The V call is TRBV5-6, the J call TRBJ1-1, with D perhaps TRBD1 (6 bases). CDR3 length: 13 residues. Looked up from germline, CDR1 is SGHDT and CDR2 is YYEEEE. The ends were cut back, 3 bases at V and 5 bases at J, with 11 bases in the middle. The chain's CDR3 is CASSSQGRTEAFF. For the CDR3, the DNA is TGTGCCAGCAGCTCTCAGGGGAGGACTGAAGCTTTCTTT.

The chain couples TRBV12-5 to TRBJ2-2; D is ambiguous. Trimming removed 1 base at V and 4 bases at J, with 4 bases between. The germline CDR1 and CDR2 sequences are LGHNT and FRNRAP. The CDR3 is made up of 13 amino acids. The chain's CDR3 is CASGLAPTGELFF. Written as DNA, the CDR3 is TGTGCTAGTGGTTTGGCCCCCACCGGGGAGCTGTTTTTT.

This chain uses TRBV27 with TRBJ1-1; no firm D call. The CDR3 is 13 amino acids. Per germline, CDR1 MNHEY and CDR2 SMNVEV (reference sequence). The ends were cut back, 4 bases at V and 4 bases at J, with 10 bases in the middle. The CDR3 protein is CASSYGRGTEAFF. CDR3 sequence (DNA): TGTGCCAGCAGTTACGGTCGGGGCACTGAAGCTTTCTTT.

The chain uses TRBV4-2 and TRBJ2-5; 8 bases align to TRBD2. The CDR3 contains 17 residues. The V segment lost 1 base and the J segment 5 bases; nucleotides outside the gene matches: 12. The germline gives CDR1 LGHNA, CDR2 YNFKEQ. The DNA of the CDR3 is TGTGCCAGCAGCCAAGCCTCCGGCGGGAGGCCGGGGGAGACCCAGTACTTC. Translating gives CASSQASGGRPGETQYF.

The chain has TRBV10-3 and TRBJ2-1; 7 positions match TRBD1. The J segment lost 3 bases and the V segment lost 6 bases, leaving 5 bases of the junction unmatched. CDR1 is ENHRY, CDR2 SYGVKD, per germline. This CDR3 is 14 amino acids long. CDR3 DNA: TGTGCCATCAGAAAGGGACAGTACTACAATGAGCAGTTCTTC. Its translation is CAIRKGQYYNEQFF.

The CDR3 nucleotides are TGTGCCAGCAGTGTGGCGGGGGGGACAGGGCTTTTTGGCTACACCTTC. Its translation is CASSVAGGTGLFGYTF. The gene calls are TRBV6-1 and TRBJ1-2, with 9 bases aligning to TRBD1. Unmatched junction bases numbered 13, after V lost 4 bases and J lost 7 bases. CDR1 is MNHNS and CDR2 is SASEGT in the germline V gene. This CDR3 has 16 amino acids.

The chain combines TRBV30 with TRBJ2-7, with a tentative D call TRBD1 (6 bases). This CDR3 has 12 residues. Between the trimmed V and J ends, which lost 4 bases and 2 bases, there was a span of 9 bases. Germline V gene data show CDR1 as GTSNPN and CDR2 as SVGIG (reference sequence). CDR3 region: CAWNRAAYEQYF. The CDR3 nucleotides read TGTGCCTGGAACAGGGCGGCCTACGAGCAGTACTTC.

This clone was observed a handful of times. The chain recombines TRBV19 with TRBJ2-5; 13 bases are shared with TRBD2. Germline V gene lookup returns CDR1 LNHDA and CDR2 SQIVND (reference sequence). Unmatched junction bases numbered 5, after V lost 5 bases and J lost 5 bases. CDR3 size: 15 residues. The CDR3 sequence is CASSSGLAGTETQYF. DNA for the CDR3: TGTGCCAGTAGTTCGGGACTAGCGGGAACTGAGACCCAGTACTTC.

The gene calls are TRBV19 and TRBJ2-7; TRBD2 aligns across 10 bases. The CDR3 runs 16 residues. V lost 3 bases and J lost 0; bases outside the gene matches: 5. The germline V gene has CDR1 LNHDA and CDR2 SQIVND (reference sequence). The CDR3 spells CASSISWTSGSYEQYF. The CDR3 DNA is TGTGCCAGTAGTATTTCCTGGACTAGCGGCTCCTACGAGCAGTACTTC.

The CDR3 DNA sequence: TGCGCCAGCAGCAAACAGACGGGTAATGAAAAACTGTTTTTT. It is translated as CASSKQTGNEKLFF. This sequence joins TRBV5-1 and TRBJ1-4; D ambiguous. This CDR3 is built from 14 residues. V lost 4 bases to trimming and J lost 4 bases, with 11 bases between them. Looked up from germline, CDR1 is SGHRS and CDR2 is YFSETQ.

The J gene is TRBJ2-1, the V gene TRBV6-5; D is uncertain. The CDR3 length is 11 residues. Trimming pared 10 bases from V and 4 bases from J, leaving 8 bases between. CDR1 is MNHEY, CDR2 SVGAGI, per germline. The CDR3: CATVNYNEQFF. Here the CDR3 DNA reads TGTGCCACTGTAAATTACAATGAGCAGTTCTTC.

In its sample, this clone was seen once. The chain carries TRBV10-3 and TRBJ2-1; TRBD2 aligns across 8 bases. After removal of 4 bases from V and 5 bases from J, the junction contained 7 bases not matched to a gene. The germline gives CDR1 ENHRY, CDR2 SYGVKD. CDR3 length: 15 amino acids. The CDR3 spells CAISASGSGDNEQFF. DNA for the CDR3: TGTGCCATCAGTGCCAGCGGGAGTGGGGACAATGAGCAGTTCTTC.

The chain joins TRBV6-6 to TRBJ2-5; D may match TRBD1 or TRBD2 (6 bases each). Trimming took off 5 bases at V and 4 bases at J, with 20 bases between the two ends. Germline V CDR1 and CDR2: MNHNY, SVGAGI (reference sequence). This CDR3 is 16 amino acids long. The CDR3, as DNA: TGTGCCAGCAGTAACGAAGGAGGGGGGCCTGGAGAGACCCAGTACTTC. Translation gives CASSNEGGGPGETQYF.

A note on this clone: The junction shows a germline mismatch at one end, possibly a read error. The chain uses TRBV7-7 and TRBJ2-5, with 13 bases fitting TRBD2. CDR1 and CDR2 (germline): SSHAT, FNYEAQ (reference sequence). CDR3 length equals 15 residues. Here the CDR3 DNA reads TGTGCTAGCAGCCCTGGACTAGCGGGAGTGGAGACCCAGTACTTC. Translation: CASSPGLAGVETQYF.

The chain employs TRBV5-4 and TRBJ2-3; no reliable D call. V was trimmed by 2 bases and J by 0 bases, leaving 7 bases between them. The CDR3 runs to 14 residues. CDR1 is SGHNT, CDR2 YYREEE, per germline (reference sequence). The CDR3 is CASSLYSSTDTQYF. The DNA for the CDR3 is TGTGCCAGCAGCTTATATTCTAGCACAGATACGCAGTATTTT.

The chain carries TRBV19 and TRBJ1-2, with D unclear. The CDR3 has 14 residues. Germline V gene lookup returns CDR1 LNHDA and CDR2 SQIVND (reference sequence). V was pared by 3 bases and J by 2 bases, with 10 bases between. The CDR3 protein is CASSIGRGNYGYTF. DNA of the CDR3: TGTGCCAGTAGTATCGGCAGAGGCAACTATGGCTACACCTTC.

The chain employs TRBV2 and TRBJ2-3; D is uncertain. V was shortened by 6 bases and J by 3 bases, with 10 bases between the two germline ends. The length of the CDR3 is 13 residues. CDR1 is SNHLY, CDR2 FYNNEI, per germline. CDR3 region: CASRIEATDTQYF. The CDR3 coding sequence is TGTGCCAGCAGGATTGAAGCGACAGATACGCAGTATTTT. Combining the CDR3 with reference TRBV2 and TRBJ2-3 gives the whole variable domain EPEVTQTPSHQVTQMGQEVILRCVPISNHLYFYWYRQILGQKVEFLVSFYNNEISEKSEIFDDQFSVERPDGSNFTLKIRSTKLEDSAMYFCASRIEATDTQYFGPGTRLTVL.

This chain connects TRBV28 to TRBJ2-3; D possibly corresponds to TRBD2 (6 bases). This CDR3 contains 15 residues. V dropped 7 bases and J dropped 1 base, with 15 bases sitting between them. Germline CDR1 and CDR2: MDHEN and SYDVKM. Here the CDR3 DNA reads TGTGCCAGCAACCCAGGGCGCGGGGGCACAGATACGCAGTATTTT. Its translation: CASNPGRGGTDTQYF.

The rearrangement joins TRBV7-3 to TRBJ2-3; 12 nucleotides line up with TRBD2. V dropped 5 bases and J dropped 4; count of bases not matched to a gene: 4. The CDR3 loop spans 15 amino acids. Germline V gives CDR1 SGHTA, CDR2 FQGTGA. The chain's CDR3 is CASSLTSGSPDTQYF. CDR3 DNA sequence: TGTGCCAGCAGCCTGACTAGCGGGAGTCCAGATACGCAGTATTTT.

The CDR3 coding sequence is TGCGCCAGCAGCAGACCGGGACAGCAAGAGACCCAGTACTTC. Protein: CASSRPGQQETQYF. The V gene is TRBV4-1, the J gene TRBJ2-5; 7 bases match TRBD1. After removal of 5 bases from V and 2 bases from J, the junction contained 5 bases not matched to a gene. This CDR3 comprises 14 residues. In germline, CDR1 is MGHRA, CDR2 YSYEKL.